These 31 T cell receptor beta chains were sequenced from one sample in a study of T-cell memory formation after mild COVID-19. TCRdb itself ran the 5' RACE reads through MiXCR, one entry per CDR3 protein. Of around 510,000 distinct CDR3 sequences detected, roughly 21% appear once; the ten largest clones hold about 8.7%. Sequencing input: PBMCs or a T cell subset sorted from them (not recorded which). The source of these receptors is an adult woman who had mild COVID-19 (a few samples of this study predate the infection). Cell type and time point are not known.

This clonotype was found a few times. The chain is built from TRBV5-5 and TRBJ2-7; D gene ambiguous. The germline V and J ends were trimmed by 1 base and 3 bases, with 14 bases remaining between them. CDR3 length: 15 amino acids. From germline, CDR1 is SGHKS and CDR2 YYEKEE (reference sequence). The CDR3 coding sequence is TGTGCCAGCAGCTTGAGTCCGACAATTGGCTACGAGCAGTACTTC. Its translation is CASSLSPTIGYEQYF.

This rearrangement joins TRBV11-2 to TRBJ1-2; TRBD1 might be the D (5 bases). V gave up 2 bases and J gave up 4 bases, with 14 bases separating them. CDR3 length: 15 amino acids. Germline V lookup: CDR1 SGHAT, CDR2 FQNNGV. CDR3 sequence reads: CASSLYEDSIYGYTF. The CDR3 DNA reads as TGTGCCAGCAGCTTATATGAAGACAGTATCTATGGCTACACCTTC.

Comment on this clonotype: The junction does not match germline at one end; this may be a read error. The chain has TRBV19 and TRBJ2-7; 8 bases are shared with TRBD2. The CDR3 consists of 14 residues. Germline assignment: CDR1 LNHDA and CDR2 SQIVND (reference sequence). The CDR3 sequence is CASNIAGSGYEQYF. The CDR3 DNA is TGTGCCAGTAATATAGCGGGAAGCGGCTACGAGCAGTACTTC.

The chain carries TRBV5-1 and TRBJ2-7, with 11 bases that match TRBD1. This CDR3 is 14 amino acids long. V lost 7 bases to trimming and J lost 3 bases; unmatched junction nucleotides: 6. From germline, CDR1 is SGHRS and CDR2 YFSETQ. Written as DNA, the CDR3 is TGCGCCAGCGTTCCGGGACAGGGGGTCTACGAGCAGTACTTC. Its protein product is CASVPGQGVYEQYF.

Details on this clonotype: At one boundary the junction diverges from the germline segment, which might be a read error. The J gene is TRBJ2-5, the V gene TRBV12-3 or TRBV12-4; the match to TRBD1 covers 9 bases. The CDR3 is 12 residues long. The CDR3 loop is CASSIGRDRVWF. Written as DNA, the CDR3 is TGTGCCAGCAGTATAGGCCGGGACAGGGTATGGTTC.

The J gene is TRBJ2-2, the V gene TRBV11-3, with D hard to call. CDR1 and CDR2 (germline): SGHNT, YENEEA. The CDR3 extends over 16 amino acids. Trimming pared 5 bases from V and 7 bases from J, leaving 20 bases between. Here the CDR3 reads CASSPQHSLSGGELFF. The CDR3 nucleotides are TGTGCCAGCAGCCCCCAACACTCCTTATCTGGCGGGGAGCTGTTTTTT.

This clonotype showed up just a few times. The chain links TRBV12-3 or TRBV12-4 to TRBJ1-2; D is undetermined. The V end lost 8 bases, the J end lost 4 bases, and 17 bases lay between the germline ends. This CDR3 has 14 amino acids. The CDR3 sequence is CASSQSGFGYGYTF. In DNA, the CDR3 is TGTGCCAGCTCTCAATCGGGGTTTGGCTATGGCTACACCTTC.

This clonotype was observed at least ten times. The chain recombines TRBV5-1 with TRBJ2-3; D is undetermined. Trimming cost V 0 bases and J 6 bases, with 11 bases left between them. The length of the CDR3 is 14 residues. Germline CDR1 is SGHRS and CDR2 is YFSETQ. CDR3 nucleotides: TGCGCCAGCAGCTTGGGAAGGATTAGGGATACGCAGTATTTT. Protein product: CASSLGRIRDTQYF.

There are many counts of this clonotype. This chain connects TRBV4-2 to TRBJ2-5; TRBD2 aligns across 8 bases. The CDR3 runs to 17 residues. Germline V gene data show CDR1 as LGHNA and CDR2 as YNFKEQ. The J segment lost 4 bases and the V segment lost 0 bases, leaving 10 bases of the junction unmatched. The CDR3 DNA sequence: TGTGCCAGCAGCCAAGATGTGGCGGGACTAGGCCGAGAGACCCAGTACTTC. This gives the protein CASSQDVAGLGRETQYF.

This clonotype has just a few counts. The chain is built from TRBV2 and TRBJ1-2, with 7 bases identical to TRBD1. The CDR3 contains 13 residues. The V gene's germline CDR1 is SNHLY and CDR2 FYNNEI. V was clipped by 6 bases and J by 8 bases; unmatched bases: 9. CDR3 sequence reads: CASSQQGLEGYTF. The DNA for the CDR3 is TGTGCCAGCAGCCAACAGGGGTTAGAGGGCTACACCTTC.

The rearrangement links TRBV5-5 to TRBJ1-1; a weak D match, TRBD1 (6 bases). The CDR3 covers 19 residues. From germline, CDR1 is SGHKS and CDR2 YYEKEE (reference sequence). V was pared by 0 bases and J by 1 base, with 22 bases between. For the CDR3, the DNA is TGTGCCAGCAGCTTGGCCGGGGCAGTTACAGGGAAGTGGAACACTGAAGCTTTCTTT. Translation: CASSLAGAVTGKWNTEAFF.

This chain links TRBV6-2 or TRBV6-3 with TRBJ1-5; D is possibly TRBD1 (5 bases). The CDR3 is 15 amino acids. The germline V and J ends were trimmed by 6 bases and 5 bases, with 17 bases remaining between them. Germline values: CDR1 MNHEY, CDR2 SVGEGT. CDR3 sequence reads: CASSPRFRRDQPQHF. CDR3 in DNA: TGTGCCAGCAGCCCCCGGTTCCGCAGGGATCAGCCCCAGCATTTT.

The chain combines TRBV5-1 with TRBJ2-5; D is ambiguous. This CDR3 comprises 12 residues. V lost 2 bases to trimming and J lost 4 bases, with 6 bases between them. Germline values: CDR1 SGHRS, CDR2 YFSETQ. CDR3 in amino acids: CASSFTAETQYF. As DNA, the CDR3 is TGCGCCAGCAGCTTTACGGCAGAGACCCAGTACTTC.

The rearrangement links TRBV7-2 to TRBJ2-3; TRBD1 matches 8 bases. CDR1 SGHTA and CDR2 FQGNSA come from the germline V gene. This CDR3 is 16 amino acids long. Trimming at V came to 5 bases and at J to 5 bases, leaving 12 bases not matched to a gene. In DNA, the CDR3 is TGTGCCAGCAGCCCTGGACAGGGAAGAGGGGGAGATACGCAGTATTTT. Its translation is CASSPGQGRGGDTQYF.

The chain is built from TRBV6-5 and TRBJ2-5; TRBD2 aligns across 9 bases. The CDR3 contains 16 residues. Germline assignment: CDR1 MNHEY and CDR2 SVGAGI. V gave up 5 bases and J gave up 5 bases; unmatched junction bases: 12. Here the CDR3 reads CASSRDSGSGFETQYF. In DNA, the CDR3 is TGTGCCAGCAGTCGAGATAGCGGGAGCGGTTTCGAGACCCAGTACTTC.

This clonotype was detected only a few times. The CDR3 here is CASSLNPGSEQFF. CDR3 bases: TGTGCCAGCAGCTTAAATCCTGGGTCTGAGCAGTTCTTC. This sequence joins TRBV7-3 and TRBJ2-1; no clear D gene. Per the germline V gene, CDR1 is SGHTA and CDR2 is FQGTGA. CDR3 size: 13 residues. Trimming shortened V by 1 base and J by 9 bases, and 10 bases separated the two germline ends.

This clonotype was found a few times. This chain connects TRBV6-2 or TRBV6-3 to TRBJ2-4, with D possibly matching TRBD2 (5 bases). The germline V gene encodes CDR1 MNHEY and CDR2 SVGEGT. The CDR3 length is 16 residues. The V end lost 4 bases, the J end lost 3 bases, and 16 bases lay between the germline ends. CDR3 coding DNA: TGTGCCAGCAGTTCATTTTCGGGGTCGGGCAAAAACATTCAGTACTTC. This translates into CASSSFSGSGKNIQYF.

This clonotype was counted between two and nine times. This chain connects TRBV15 to TRBJ1-2; TRBD1 matches at 9 bases. The CDR3 loop spans 15 amino acids. CDR1 is LNHNV, CDR2 YYDKDF, per germline (reference sequence). The ends lost 5 bases at V and 2 bases at J; junction bases unmatched: 6. The CDR3 sequence is CATSGEQGANYGYTF. CDR3 nucleotides: TGTGCCACCAGCGGGGAACAGGGGGCGAACTATGGCTACACCTTC.

The rearrangement uses TRBV2 and TRBJ2-3, with 13 bases that match TRBD2. CDR1 SNHLY and CDR2 FYNNEI come from the germline V gene. The CDR3 has 17 residues. V trimming: 7 bases; J trimming: 4 bases; junction bases outside the gene matches: 11. The CDR3 here is CASTETSGRFRADTQYF. The DNA for the CDR3 is TGTGCCAGCACTGAGACTAGCGGGAGGTTCAGGGCAGATACGCAGTATTTT.

A single count supports this clonotype. This chain links TRBV29-1 with TRBJ1-2, with TRBD1 as a possible D gene (5 bases). The CDR3 covers 13 residues. V gave up 7 bases and J gave up 2 bases, with 14 bases separating them. CDR1 is SQVTM, CDR2 ANQGSEA, per germline. The CDR3 region is CSARGTVNYGYTF. As DNA, the CDR3 is TGCAGCGCCCGGGGGACGGTCAACTATGGCTACACCTTC.

This clonotype has more than one count but fewer than ten. V gene TRBV6-5 combines with J gene TRBJ2-6; D is undetermined. The germline V gene encodes CDR1 MNHEY and CDR2 SVGAGI. V was cut by 0 bases and J by 2 bases, with 5 bases left in between. The CDR3 is 15 amino acids. CDR3 nucleotide sequence: TGTGCCAGCAGTTACTCCCTAACTGGGGCCAACGTCCTGACTTTC. Translated, it gives CASSYSLTGANVLTF.

This clonotype was seen a handful of times. This sequence joins TRBV7-9 and TRBJ2-1, with D maybe TRBD2 (5 bases). The CDR3 is 18 residues long. Germline V gene sequence: CDR1 SEHNR, CDR2 FQNEAQ (reference sequence). V shed 3 bases and J shed 0 bases, with 18 bases lying between them. The CDR3 loop reads CASSLPRNERASYNEQFF. In DNA form, the CDR3 reads TGTGCCAGCAGCTTGCCGCGGAACGAGAGGGCCTCCTACAATGAGCAGTTCTTC.

This clonotype appeared once. The chain links TRBV20-1 to TRBJ1-2; no firm D call. V was pared by 6 bases and J by 3 bases, with 14 bases between. Germline values: CDR1 DFQATT, CDR2 SNEGSKA (reference sequence). The CDR3 has 13 residues. The CDR3 DNA is TGCAGTGCCAGACGGCCTCGGGACTATGGCTACACCTTC. Translation: CSARRPRDYGYTF.

The CDR3 protein is CAWRAERPSEQFF. In DNA form, the CDR3 reads TGTGCCTGGAGAGCGGAGCGCCCCTCTGAGCAGTTCTTC. This rearrangement joins TRBV30 to TRBJ2-1, with D possibly TRBD2 on 5 matching bases. The CDR3 totals 13 residues. Germline values: CDR1 GTSNPN, CDR2 SVGIG (reference sequence). V was cut by 3 bases and J by 9 bases, with 15 bases left in between.

This sequence joins TRBV12-3 or TRBV12-4 and TRBJ1-6, with D perhaps matching TRBD1 (5 bases). The CDR3 runs to 13 residues. Trimming cost V 6 bases and J 14 bases, with 17 bases left between them. CDR3 sequence (DNA): TGTGCCAGCAGCCCCCTTGGGGGGGGGACCCTCCACTTT. It is translated as CASSPLGGGTLHF.

This rearrangement joins TRBV24-1 to TRBJ1-1; a weak D match, TRBD1 (6 bases). The V gene lost 5 bases and the J gene lost 4 bases, with 10 bases spanning the gap. The CDR3 spans 13 residues. Germline values: CDR1 KGHDR, CDR2 SFDVKD. In DNA form, the CDR3 reads TGTGCCACCAGTGTGACAGGAGCCACTGAAGCTTTCTTT. Amino acid sequence: CATSVTGATEAFF.

V usage is TRBV6-1 and J usage is TRBJ2-7, with D perhaps TRBD2 (5 bases). The ends were cut back, 2 bases at V and 0 bases at J, with 14 bases in the middle. CDR3 length: 16 residues. CDR1 and CDR2 (germline): MNHNS, SASEGT. The CDR3 nucleotides read TGTGCCAGCAGTGAAATGGCGGCAGGACTCTCCTACGAGCAGTACTTC. Protein: CASSEMAAGLSYEQYF.

V gene TRBV5-1 combines with J gene TRBJ2-1, with 7 bases matching TRBD2. Trimming took 0 bases from V and 6 from J; bases not matched to a gene: 3. This CDR3 is built from 14 residues. The V gene's germline CDR1 is SGHRS and CDR2 YFSETQ. The CDR3 protein is CASSLGTSSNEQFF. In nucleotides, the CDR3 is TGCGCCAGCAGCTTGGGGACTAGTTCCAATGAGCAGTTCTTC.

This clonotype came up a few times. This chain connects TRBV5-6 to TRBJ2-2; possible D gene TRBD1, 5 bases. The ends were cut back, 4 bases at V and 5 bases at J, with 15 bases in the middle. The CDR3 loop spans 15 amino acids. CDR1 is SGHDT, CDR2 YYEEEE, per germline. The CDR3, as DNA: TGTGCCAGCAGCGGTCTGACCAGGGATACCGGGGAGCTGTTTTTT. This codes for CASSGLTRDTGELFF.

This clonotype was detected only a few times. The V gene is TRBV20-1, the J gene TRBJ2-7; TRBD1 might be the D (5 bases). The CDR3 is 14 residues long. Looked up from germline, CDR1 is DFQATT and CDR2 is SNEGSKA (reference sequence). The V end was cut by 0 bases, the J end by 4 bases, with 13 bases between. In nucleotides, the CDR3 is TGCAGTGCTAGAGATCTAGGCGGACAATACGAGCAGTACTTC. Translating it yields CSARDLGGQYEQYF.

The V gene is TRBV7-8, the J gene TRBJ2-7; TRBD1 matches at 8 bases. Germline-derived CDR1 and CDR2 are SGHVS and FQNEAQ. The V and J ends lost 5 bases and 5 bases, in that order; junction bases with no gene match: 11. The CDR3 is 15 residues long. The CDR3 bases are TGTGCCAGCAGCCCTGACAGGGGAGTTATCGACGAGCAGTACTTC. It codes for CASSPDRGVIDEQYF. The full variable domain, completed using reference TRBV7-8 and TRBJ2-7, is GAGVSQSPRYKVAKRGQDVALRCDPISGHVSLFWYQQALGQGPEFLTYFQNEAQLDKSGLPSDRFFAERPEGSVSTLKIQRTQQEDSAVYLCASSPDRGVIDEQYFGPGTRLTVT.